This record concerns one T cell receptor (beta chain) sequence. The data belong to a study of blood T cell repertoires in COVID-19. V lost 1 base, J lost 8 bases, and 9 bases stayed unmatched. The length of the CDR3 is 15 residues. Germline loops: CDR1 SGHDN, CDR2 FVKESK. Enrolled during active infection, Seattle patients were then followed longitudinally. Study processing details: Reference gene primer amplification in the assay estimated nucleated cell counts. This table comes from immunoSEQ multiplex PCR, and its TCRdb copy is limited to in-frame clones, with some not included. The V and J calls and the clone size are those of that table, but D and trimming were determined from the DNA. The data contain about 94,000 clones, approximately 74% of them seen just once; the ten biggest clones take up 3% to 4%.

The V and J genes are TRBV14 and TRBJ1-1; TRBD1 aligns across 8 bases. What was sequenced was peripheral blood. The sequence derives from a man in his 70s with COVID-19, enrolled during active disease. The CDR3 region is CASSQGQGARLEAFF. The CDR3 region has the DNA TGTGCCAGCAGCCAAGGGCAGGGGGCGAGGTTGGAAGCTTTCTTT.